The 16 T cell receptor beta chains below come from one sample, sequenced in a study of cytomegalovirus exposure and HLA in healthy donors (dated 2017 in TCRdb). The library was generated by the immunoSEQ multiplex PCR assay. For the multiplex PCR, a mixture combining 60 forward primers for TCR Vbeta segments and 13 reverse primers for TCR Jbeta segments was used. TCRdb limited this immuneACCESS table to in-frame rearrangements with V and J called. A share of clones is missing; checked studies link under half to unresolved V genes, and the rest is unexplained. This sample has under 140,000 clones in its table, and over 60% of those were observed once. Around 1.3% of the sample lies in the top ten. The sequencing sample was made of PBMCs. These receptors were taken from a woman in her 30s in good health and CMV-seronegative.

As for this clone: One end of the junction varies from germline; a read error may be responsible. The V gene is TRBV6-5, the J gene TRBJ2-2; TRBD1 matches 7 bases. The CDR3 loop spans 16 amino acids. Germline V gene sequence: CDR1 MNHEY, CDR2 SVGAGI. CDR3 sequence (DNA): TGTGCCAGCAGTTACTGGGGCGAGGGGGCAACCGGGGACCTGTTTTTT. It yields the protein CASSYWGEGATGDLFF.

The chain joins TRBV5-1 to TRBJ1-1; D call uncertain. The CDR3 is 17 residues long. Deletions cut 0 bases from V and 2 bases from J, with 17 bases between. Germline assignment: CDR1 SGHRS and CDR2 YFSETQ. Here the CDR3 reads CASSLAGRVWANTEAFF. The CDR3 nucleotides read TGCGCCAGCAGCTTGGCCGGGCGGGTTTGGGCAAACACTGAAGCTTTCTTT.

This chain connects TRBV6-5 to TRBJ1-1; possibly TRBD1 for D (5 bases). The germline gives CDR1 MNHEY, CDR2 SVGAGI. CDR3 length: 14 residues. V lost 0 bases and J lost 5, with 10 bases in between. The CDR3 is CASSYSRDGTEAFF. In nucleotides, the CDR3 is TGTGCCAGCAGTTACTCGCGGGACGGAACTGAAGCTTTCTTT.

The chain uses TRBV7-6 and TRBJ2-7, with D tentatively TRBD2 (6 bases). The V end was cut by 1 base, the J end by 0 bases, with 7 bases between. CDR3 length: 14 residues. CDR1 and CDR2 from the germline V gene are SGHVS and FNYEAQ. The CDR3 bases are TGTGCCAGCAGCTTAGGTAGCGGCTCCTACGAGCAGTACTTC. This gives the protein CASSLGSGSYEQYF.

This clone has a single count. This chain links TRBV19 with TRBJ2-2; possible D gene TRBD2, 6 bases. V gave up 6 bases and J gave up 7 bases, with 15 bases separating them. CDR1 is LNHDA, CDR2 SQIVND, per germline (reference sequence). The CDR3 covers 14 residues. The CDR3 sequence is CASSLTSIVGELFF. Written as DNA, the CDR3 is TGTGCCAGTAGCCTGACTAGTATCGTCGGGGAGCTGTTTTTT.

CDR3 in amino acids: CASSAPIAGYTF. The CDR3, as DNA: TGTGCCAGCAGTGCCCCCATCGCGGGCTACACCTTC. This chain joins TRBV2 and TRBJ1-2; D remains unclear. The V end was cut by 4 bases, the J end by 8 bases, with 11 bases between. Germline V gene data show CDR1 as SNHLY and CDR2 as FYNNEI. The CDR3 totals 12 residues.

This chain links TRBV6-4 with TRBJ1-6, with D perhaps TRBD1 (6 bases). V was cut by 0 bases and J by 9 bases, with 12 bases left in between. The CDR3 sequence is 15 residues long. The germline CDR1 and CDR2 sequences are MRHNA and SNTAGT. The CDR3 sequence is CASSDSAGAGSPLHF. CDR3 bases: TGTGCCAGCAGTGACTCTGCGGGGGCAGGTTCACCCCTCCACTTT.

The chain uses TRBV2 and TRBJ2-5, with 7 nucleotides matching TRBD1. V lost 7 bases to trimming and J lost 4 bases; unmatched junction nucleotides: 12. The CDR3 covers 15 residues. The germline V gene encodes CDR1 SNHLY and CDR2 FYNNEI. In DNA form, the CDR3 reads TGTGCCAGCACCCTAAGCAGGACAGGCCGAGAGACCCAGTACTTC. Translation: CASTLSRTGRETQYF.

The V call is TRBV7-9, the J call TRBJ2-1; D uncertain. V was clipped by 7 bases and J by 0 bases, with 10 bases between them. Germline assignment: CDR1 SEHNR and CDR2 FQNEAQ (reference sequence). The length of the CDR3 is 14 residues. CDR3 nucleotide sequence: TGTGCCAGCATTCCTCGGAGCTCCTACAATGAGCAGTTCTTC. This gives the protein CASIPRSSYNEQFF. The full variable domain, completed using reference TRBV7-9 and TRBJ2-1, is DTGVSQNPRHKITKRGQNVTFRCDPISEHNRLYWYRQTLGQGPEFLTYFQNEAQLEKSRLLSDRFSAERPKGSFSTLEIQRTEQGDSAMYLCASIPRSSYNEQFFGPGTRLTVL.

This rearrangement joins TRBV7-2 to TRBJ1-5, with 7 bases fitting TRBD1. Germline V gives CDR1 SGHTA, CDR2 FQGNSA. There are 16 residues in the CDR3. J gave up 1 base and V 5 bases, and 8 bases lay outside the gene matches. As DNA, the CDR3 is TGTGCCAGCAGCGGCTCAGGGGGACAAAGCAATCAGCCCCAGCATTTT. It is translated as CASSGSGGQSNQPQHF.

The chain joins TRBV9 to TRBJ2-7; 10 nucleotides line up with TRBD1. The trim removed 4 bases at V and 5 bases at J, leaving 27 bases unmatched. Germline V gene lookup returns CDR1 SGDLS and CDR2 YYNGEE. This CDR3 is 21 amino acids long. CDR3 nucleotide sequence: TGTGCCAGCAGCCCTAAAGTCCCGGGACAGGGGCCCCTCAGTGGACGAGACGAGCAGTACTTC. Translation gives CASSPKVPGQGPLSGRDEQYF.

This clone was observed a single time. V is TRBV5-4 and J is TRBJ2-3; D possibly corresponds to TRBD2 (7 bases). Per germline, CDR1 SGHNT and CDR2 YYREEE (reference sequence). This CDR3 has 15 amino acids. With 2 bases removed from V and 4 bases from J, the gap between germline ends came to 14 bases. The CDR3 DNA reads TGTGCCAGCAGCTTATCGGGGGGCGGAGCAGATACGCAGTATTTT. It yields the protein CASSLSGGGADTQYF. Drawing the rest from reference TRBV5-4 and TRBJ2-3, the complete variable domain is ETGVTQSPTHLIKTRGQQVTLRCSSQSGHNTVSWYQQALGQGPQFIFQYYREEENGRGNFPPRFSGLQFPNYSSELNVNALELDDSALYLCASSLSGGGADTQYFGPGTRLTVL.

The genes are TRBV6-4 and TRBJ1-2; 9 bases fit TRBD1. With V trimmed by 3 bases and J by 4 bases, 3 bases remained unmatched. Per germline, CDR1 MRHNA and CDR2 SNTAGT. CDR3 size: 14 residues. The CDR3 DNA follows: TGTGCCAGCAGTGAACAGGGGGCAGGCTATGGCTACACCTTC. Its protein is CASSEQGAGYGYTF.

The chain combines TRBV7-2 with TRBJ2-2, with D possibly TRBD2 on 6 matching bases. This CDR3 spans 16 amino acids. Trimming removed 1 base from V and 2 bases from J, with 11 bases in between. Looked up from germline, CDR1 is SGHTA and CDR2 is FQGNSA. The CDR3 here is CASSLEASVNTGELFF. CDR3 coding DNA: TGTGCCAGCAGCTTAGAGGCTAGCGTTAACACCGGGGAGCTGTTTTTT. The variable domain in full, with the rest retrieved from reference TRBV7-2 and TRBJ2-2, is GAGVSQSPSNKVTEKGKDVELRCDPISGHTALYWYRQSLGQGLEFLIYFQGNSAPDKSGLPSDRFSAERTGGSVSTLTIQRTQQEDSAVYLCASSLEASVNTGELFFGEGSRLTVL.

This clone has a handful of counts. The chain recombines TRBV6-5 with TRBJ2-2; 13 nucleotides align to TRBD2. The CDR3 runs to 15 residues. In germline, CDR1 is MNHEY, CDR2 SVGAGI. Trimming removed 6 bases from V and 3 bases from J; junction bases left unmatched: 1. CDR3 coding DNA: TGTGCCAGCAGCGGACTAGCGGGGGACACCGGGGAGCTGTTTTTT. It is translated as CASSGLAGDTGELFF.

The rearrangement uses TRBV30 and TRBJ2-1; D remains ambiguous. CDR3 length: 13 residues. From germline, CDR1 is GTSNPN and CDR2 SVGIG (reference sequence). Trimming pared 0 bases from V and 8 bases from J, leaving 11 bases between. The chain's CDR3 is CAWSVPNSHEQFF. The CDR3 nucleotides are TGTGCCTGGAGTGTTCCCAACTCCCATGAGCAGTTCTTC.